The subject of this entry is one T cell receptor (beta chain). Its antigen is unidentified. The time point was: pretreatment peripheral blood. Patients had urothelial carcinoma that was locally advanced or metastatic. The data belong to a study of PD-L1 blockade in urothelial cancer. Study at large: Blood yielded a median of about 150,000 T cells per sample.

Points from the study as a whole: Tumor-associated TCR clones expanded more in blood at 3 weeks in patients with durable benefit. Pretreatment clonality of the blood TCR repertoire below the median was predictive of superior survival.

Profiling relied on immunoSEQ multiplex PCR, and the TCRdb table lists in-frame clones only, not all of them. This sample has tens of thousands of clones, with roughly 85% found just once. The TCR comes from an older woman with urothelial cancer. The material sequenced was PBMCs, taken around atezolizumab (anti-PD-L1) treatment.

The chain's CDR3 is CASSAQTTLRGEQFF. The CDR3 coding sequence is TGTGCCAGCAGCGCCCAAACTACTTTGCGCGGTGAGCAGTTCTTC. The chain couples TRBV9 to TRBJ2-1; D remains unclear. Trimming took off 3 bases at V and 9 bases at J, with 19 bases between the two ends. Per germline, CDR1 SGDLS and CDR2 YYNGEE. The length of the CDR3 is 15 residues.